This T cell receptor beta chain came from a study of blood T cell dynamics during melanoma immunotherapy. About the research overall: First-line therapy was either pembrolizumab or nivolumab with ipilimumab for metastatic melanoma. Overall study findings and caveats: It remained unknown if the driving T cell clones were melanoma-specific. At W3, later disease-control patients showed bifurcated PBMC repertoire changes, unlike progressors.

Assay: immunoSEQ multiplex PCR; the TCRdb copy retains only in-frame clones and omits some. The sample contains around 12,000 clones, roughly 83% of which appear only once. This sample's time point: week 3, after first cycle of checkpoint inhibitor. Blood was drawn before treatment and at week 3 after checkpoint blockade. As concerns this clone: Antigen specificity is unknown.

The material was blood, obtained from a patient treated with checkpoint blockade. This TCR was recovered from a human donor with melanoma.

The CDR3 region is CASSWGQGKGTQYF. CDR3 DNA: TGTGCCAGCAGTTGGGGACAGGGTAAAGGGACCCAGTACTTC. This sequence joins TRBV6-5 and TRBJ2-5; 9 nucleotides match TRBD1. Trimming took 4 bases from V and 7 from J; bases not matched to a gene: 7. Per germline, CDR1 MNHEY and CDR2 SVGAGI. This CDR3 contains 14 residues.